The 3 T cell receptor beta chains reported below all come from one sample, sequenced in a study of CD8+CD57+ T cells in acquired aplastic anemia. Whoever was chosen for sequencing had shown CD8+CD57+ cell expansion by flow cytometry. Both TCR beta VDJ combination and CDR3 sequence profiling were carried out. Genomic DNA was the template for this profiling. TCRdb passed the reads through MiXCR, listing each CDR3 protein once. The data show approximately 190,000 distinct CDR3 sequences, more than 45% seen once. The source material was sorted CD4+, CD8+, or CD8+CD57+ T cells (not recorded which) from PBMCs. All receptors come from a human donor with aplastic anemia.

In regard to this clonotype: Since a much larger clone is just one base distant, this may be a read error. The chain has TRBV5-1 and TRBJ2-7, with a possible D match to TRBD2 (6 bases). This CDR3 is 13 amino acids long. Looked up from germline, CDR1 is SGHRS and CDR2 is YFSETQ. The germline V and J ends were trimmed by 1 base and 9 bases, with 14 bases remaining between them. Written as DNA, the CDR3 is TGCGCCAGCAGCTTGCTGGGACCGGAGGGGCAGTACTTC. It codes for CASSLLGPEGQYF.

This clonotype showed up many times. This chain links TRBV5-1 with TRBJ2-2; D not certain. Trimming removed 1 base at V and 2 bases at J, with 9 bases between. Looked up from germline, CDR1 is SGHRS and CDR2 is YFSETQ. The CDR3 length is 15 residues. CDR3 DNA: TGCGCCAGCAGCTTGCGCCCAAGTAACACCGGGGAGCTGTTTTTT. Amino acids: CASSLRPSNTGELFF.

Comment on this clonotype: A junction end diverges from the germline sequence, so it may reflect a read error. V and J are TRBV20-1 and TRBJ1-5; possibly TRBD1 for D (5 bases). Looked up from germline, CDR1 is DFQATT and CDR2 is SNEGSKA (reference sequence). There are 13 residues in the CDR3. Here the CDR3 DNA reads TGCAGTGCCAGAGGGGAATTCAATCAGCCCCAGCATTTT. Its protein product is CSARGEFNQPQHF.